The present T cell receptor (beta chain) was sequenced within a study of blood T cell repertoires in COVID-19. Looking at the study overall: Acute and convalescent COVID-19 specimens originated in the United States, Italy and Spain.

In the original analysis: Cell counts per sample came from amplifying reference gene primers. The data were produced by immunoSEQ multiplex PCR, yet TCRdb's version contains in-frame clones alone and is incomplete. V, J and clone size derive from that table, while D and trimming were established from the DNA sequence. Among around 210,000 clones listed, approximately 86% were seen once. CDR3 length: 15 amino acids. V lost 2 bases and J 5 bases, leaving 19 bases between the germline ends. Per the germline V gene, CDR1 is GTSNPN and CDR2 is SVGIG (reference sequence). The receptor comes from a man between 18 and 29 years old with active or convalescent COVID-19. The chain joins TRBV30 to TRBJ2-7, with D perhaps TRBD2 (6 bases). Source material: peripheral blood. CDR3 in DNA: TGTGCCTGGAGTTCCGGCGGAACCGGGGGAAACGAGCAGTACTTC. Its translation is CAWSSGGTGGNEQYF.